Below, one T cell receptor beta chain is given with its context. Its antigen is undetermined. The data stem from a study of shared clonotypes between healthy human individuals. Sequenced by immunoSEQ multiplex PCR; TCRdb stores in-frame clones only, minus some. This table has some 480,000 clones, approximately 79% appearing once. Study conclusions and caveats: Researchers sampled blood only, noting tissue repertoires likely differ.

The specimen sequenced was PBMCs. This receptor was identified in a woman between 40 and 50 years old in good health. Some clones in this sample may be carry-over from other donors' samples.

This chain's CDR3 is CASSQDRQGDSISYEQYF. The CDR3 region has the DNA TGTGCCAGCAGCCAAGATCGTCAGGGGGACTCCATCTCCTACGAGCAGTACTTC. This sequence joins TRBV4-2 and TRBJ2-7; a weak D match, TRBD1 (7 bases). V was clipped by 0 bases and J by 0 bases, with 18 bases between them. The CDR3 has 18 residues. Germline CDR1 and CDR2: LGHNA and YNFKEQ.